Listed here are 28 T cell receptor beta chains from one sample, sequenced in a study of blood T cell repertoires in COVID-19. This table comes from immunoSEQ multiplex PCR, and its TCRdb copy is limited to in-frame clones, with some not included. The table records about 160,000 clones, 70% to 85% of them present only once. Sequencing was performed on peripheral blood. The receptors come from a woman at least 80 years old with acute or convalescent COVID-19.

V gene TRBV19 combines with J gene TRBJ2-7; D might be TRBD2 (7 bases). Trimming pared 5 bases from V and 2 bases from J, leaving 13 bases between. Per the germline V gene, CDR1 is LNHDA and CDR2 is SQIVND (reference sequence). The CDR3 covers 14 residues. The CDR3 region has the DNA TGTGCCAGTAGTGCCCCGGGGGGCCCCTACGAGCAGTACTTC. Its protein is CASSAPGGPYEQYF. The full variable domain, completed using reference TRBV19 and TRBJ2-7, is DGGITQSPKYLFRKEGQNVTLSCEQNLNHDAMYWYRQDPGQGLRLIYYSQIVNDFQKGDIAEGYSVSREKKESFPLTVTSAQKNPTAFYLCASSAPGGPYEQYFGPGTRLTVT.

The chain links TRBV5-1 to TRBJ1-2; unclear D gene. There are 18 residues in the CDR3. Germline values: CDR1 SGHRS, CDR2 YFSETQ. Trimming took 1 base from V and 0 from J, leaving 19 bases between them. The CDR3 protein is CASSLSAGGGTSNYGYTF. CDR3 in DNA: TGCGCCAGCAGCTTGTCGGCCGGCGGTGGAACTTCTAACTATGGCTACACCTTC.

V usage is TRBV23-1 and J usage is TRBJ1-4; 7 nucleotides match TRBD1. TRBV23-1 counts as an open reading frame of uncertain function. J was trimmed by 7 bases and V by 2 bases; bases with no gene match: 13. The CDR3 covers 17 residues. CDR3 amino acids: CASSQPDRRIRTEKLFF. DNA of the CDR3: TGCGCCAGCAGTCAACCGGACAGGCGGATAAGAACTGAAAAACTGTTTTTT.

The CDR3 protein is CSAIRDRVSHEQYF. The CDR3 nucleotides read TGCAGCGCGATTCGGGACAGGGTTTCCCACGAGCAGTACTTC. The V call is TRBV29-1, the J call TRBJ2-7, with 9 nucleotides matching TRBD1. V lost 7 bases, J lost 5 bases, and 12 bases stayed unmatched. Germline loops: CDR1 SQVTM, CDR2 ANQGSEA. The length of the CDR3 is 14 residues.

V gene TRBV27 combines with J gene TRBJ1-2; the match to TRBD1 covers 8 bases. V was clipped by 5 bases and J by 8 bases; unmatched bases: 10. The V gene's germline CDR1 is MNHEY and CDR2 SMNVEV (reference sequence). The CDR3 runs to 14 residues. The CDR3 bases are TGTGCCAGCAGTCTAACTCAGGGGGCGACGGGCTACACCTTC. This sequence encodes CASSLTQGATGYTF.

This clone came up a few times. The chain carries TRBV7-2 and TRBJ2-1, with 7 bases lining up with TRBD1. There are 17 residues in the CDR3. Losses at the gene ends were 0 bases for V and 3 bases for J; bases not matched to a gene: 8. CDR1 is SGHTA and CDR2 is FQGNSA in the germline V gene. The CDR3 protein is CASSLAQRTGRYNEQFF. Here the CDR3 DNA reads TGTGCCAGCAGCTTAGCGCAGAGGACAGGCCGCTACAATGAGCAGTTCTTC.

The CDR3 loop reads CASSLYSGRSLSSYNEQFF. The CDR3 DNA sequence: TGTGCCAGCAGTTTATATAGCGGGAGGTCCCTTAGCTCCTACAATGAGCAGTTCTTC. The rearrangement uses TRBV27 and TRBJ2-1; TRBD2 matches at 10 bases. V shed 1 base, J shed 0 bases, and the junction held 9 bases outside the gene matches. Looked up from germline, CDR1 is MNHEY and CDR2 is SMNVEV (reference sequence). CDR3 length: 19 amino acids.

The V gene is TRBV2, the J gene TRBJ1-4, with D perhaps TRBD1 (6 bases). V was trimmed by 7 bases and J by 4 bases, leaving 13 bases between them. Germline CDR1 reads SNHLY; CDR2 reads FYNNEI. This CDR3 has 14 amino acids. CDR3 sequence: CASTRDRYNEKLFF. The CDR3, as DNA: TGTGCCAGCACCCGAGACAGGTATAATGAAAAACTGTTTTTT.

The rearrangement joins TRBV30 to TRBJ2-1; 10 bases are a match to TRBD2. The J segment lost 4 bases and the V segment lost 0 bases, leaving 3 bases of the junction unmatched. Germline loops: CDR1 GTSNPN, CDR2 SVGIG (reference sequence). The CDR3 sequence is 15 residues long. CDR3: CAWSVIAGGYNEQFF. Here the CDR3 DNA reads TGTGCCTGGAGTGTTATAGCGGGAGGTTACAATGAGCAGTTCTTC.

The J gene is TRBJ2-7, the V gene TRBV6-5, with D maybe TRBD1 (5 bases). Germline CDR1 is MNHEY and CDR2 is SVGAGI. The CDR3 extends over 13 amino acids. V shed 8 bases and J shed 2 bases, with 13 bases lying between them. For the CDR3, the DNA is TGTGCCAGCTACAGACAGCCACCCTACGAGCAGTACTTC. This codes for CASYRQPPYEQYF.

CDR3 region: CASSVGLRETQYF. CDR3 bases: TGTGCCAGCAGCGTAGGGCTGAGGGAGACCCAGTACTTC. V and J are TRBV9 and TRBJ2-5; no definite D call. Germline V CDR1 and CDR2: SGDLS, YYNGEE. The length of the CDR3 is 13 residues. The V and J ends lost 0 bases and 5 bases respectively, with 8 bases between them.

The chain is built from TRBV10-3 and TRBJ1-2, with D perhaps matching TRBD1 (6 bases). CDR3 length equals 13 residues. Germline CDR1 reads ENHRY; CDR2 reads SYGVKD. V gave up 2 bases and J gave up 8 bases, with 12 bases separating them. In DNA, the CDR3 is TGTGCCATCAGTGAGACAGGGACGGGGGGCTACACCTTC. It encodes CAISETGTGGYTF.

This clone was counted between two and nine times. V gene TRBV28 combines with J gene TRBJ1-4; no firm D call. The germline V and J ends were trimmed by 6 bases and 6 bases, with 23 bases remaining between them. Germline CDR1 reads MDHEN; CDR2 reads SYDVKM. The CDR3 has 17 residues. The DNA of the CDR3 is TGTGCCAGCAGCCGGGGTCCACATTCTCTCCACCATGAAAAACTGTTTTTT. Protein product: CASSRGPHSLHHEKLFF.

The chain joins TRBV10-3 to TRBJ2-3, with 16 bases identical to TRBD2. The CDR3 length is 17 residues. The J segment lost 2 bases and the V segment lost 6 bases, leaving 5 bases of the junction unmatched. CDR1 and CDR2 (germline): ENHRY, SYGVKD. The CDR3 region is CAISSGTSGRATDTQYF. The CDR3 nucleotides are TGTGCCATCAGCTCCGGGACTAGCGGGAGGGCCACAGATACGCAGTATTTT.

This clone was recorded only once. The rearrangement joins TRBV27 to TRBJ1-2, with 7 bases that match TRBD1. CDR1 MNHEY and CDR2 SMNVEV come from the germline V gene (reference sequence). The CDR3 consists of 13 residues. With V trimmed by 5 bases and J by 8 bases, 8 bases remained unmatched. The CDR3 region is CASSDHQGGGYTF. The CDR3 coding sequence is TGTGCCAGCAGTGACCATCAGGGGGGCGGCTACACCTTC.

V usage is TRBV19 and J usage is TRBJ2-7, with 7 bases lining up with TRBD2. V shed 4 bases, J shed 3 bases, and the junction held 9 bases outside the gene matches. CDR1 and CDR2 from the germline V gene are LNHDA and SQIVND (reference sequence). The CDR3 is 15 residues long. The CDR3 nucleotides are TGTGCCAGTAGTAGAAGCGGGATACGGAACTACGAGCAGTACTTC. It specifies CASSRSGIRNYEQYF.

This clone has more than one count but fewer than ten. The CDR3 is CAWLFKTANEQFF. CDR3 nucleotide sequence: TGTGCCTGGCTATTTAAGACAGCCAATGAGCAGTTCTTC. The chain has TRBV30 and TRBJ2-1, with D maybe TRBD1 (5 bases). This CDR3 region has 13 residues. V dropped 5 bases and J dropped 6 bases, with 14 bases sitting between them. CDR1 and CDR2 from the germline V gene are GTSNPN and SVGIG (reference sequence).

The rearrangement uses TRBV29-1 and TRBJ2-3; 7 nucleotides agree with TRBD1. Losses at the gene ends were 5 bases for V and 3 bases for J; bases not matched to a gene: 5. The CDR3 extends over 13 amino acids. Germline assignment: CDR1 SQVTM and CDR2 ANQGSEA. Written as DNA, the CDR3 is TGCAGCGTTCAGGGACAGCTTACAGATACGCAGTATTTT. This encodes CSVQGQLTDTQYF.

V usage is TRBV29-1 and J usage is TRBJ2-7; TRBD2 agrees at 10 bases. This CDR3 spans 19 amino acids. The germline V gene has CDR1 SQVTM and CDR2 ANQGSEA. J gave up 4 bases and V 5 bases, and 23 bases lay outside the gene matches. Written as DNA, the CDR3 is TGCAGCGTTCAAACCCCCCGGCAGACCGCTAGCGGGAGAGGTTACGAGCAGTACTTC. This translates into CSVQTPRQTASGRGYEQYF.

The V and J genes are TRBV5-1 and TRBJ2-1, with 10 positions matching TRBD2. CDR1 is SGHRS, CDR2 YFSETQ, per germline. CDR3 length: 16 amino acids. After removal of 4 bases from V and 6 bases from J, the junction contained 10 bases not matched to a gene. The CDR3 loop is CASSMKREGGGNEQFF. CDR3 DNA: TGCGCCAGCAGCATGAAGCGGGAGGGGGGTGGCAATGAGCAGTTCTTC.

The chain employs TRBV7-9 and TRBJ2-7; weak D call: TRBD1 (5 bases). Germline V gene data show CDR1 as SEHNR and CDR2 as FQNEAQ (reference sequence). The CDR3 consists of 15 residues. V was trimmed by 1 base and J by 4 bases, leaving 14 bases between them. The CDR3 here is CASSLGSTGVYEQYF. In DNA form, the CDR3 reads TGTGCCAGCAGCTTAGGTTCTACAGGAGTTTACGAGCAGTACTTC. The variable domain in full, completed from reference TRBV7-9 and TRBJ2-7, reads DTGVSQNPRHKITKRGQNVTFRCDPISEHNRLYWYRQTLGQGPEFLTYFQNEAQLEKSRLLSDRFSAERPKGSFSTLEIQRTEQGDSAMYLCASSLGSTGVYEQYFGPGTRLTVT.

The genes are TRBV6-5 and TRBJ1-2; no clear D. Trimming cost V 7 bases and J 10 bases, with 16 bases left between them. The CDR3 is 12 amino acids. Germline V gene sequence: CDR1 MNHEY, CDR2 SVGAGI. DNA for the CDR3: TGTGCCAGCATCCTCCGCGGTGGTGACTACACCTTC. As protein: CASILRGGDYTF.

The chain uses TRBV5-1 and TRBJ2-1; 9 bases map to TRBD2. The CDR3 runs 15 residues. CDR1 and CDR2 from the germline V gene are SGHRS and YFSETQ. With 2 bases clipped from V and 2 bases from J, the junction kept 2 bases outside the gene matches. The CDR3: CASSFASGTYNEQFF. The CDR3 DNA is TGCGCCAGCAGCTTCGCTAGCGGGACCTACAATGAGCAGTTCTTC.

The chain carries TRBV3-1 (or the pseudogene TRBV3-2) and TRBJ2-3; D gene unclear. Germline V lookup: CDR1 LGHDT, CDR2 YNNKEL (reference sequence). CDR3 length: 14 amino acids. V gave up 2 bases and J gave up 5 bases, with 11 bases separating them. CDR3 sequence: CASSQHPTVDTQYF. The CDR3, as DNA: TGTGCCAGCAGCCAACACCCAACAGTAGATACGCAGTATTTT.

The CDR3 DNA reads as TGTGCCGGAAACAGGGGGTCCAACGAGCAGTACTTC. Amino acids: CAGNRGSNEQYF. The chain couples TRBV30 to TRBJ2-7; TRBD1 matches 8 bases. V lost 8 bases and J lost 5; bases outside the gene matches: 8. This CDR3 spans 12 amino acids. In germline, CDR1 is GTSNPN, CDR2 SVGIG (reference sequence).

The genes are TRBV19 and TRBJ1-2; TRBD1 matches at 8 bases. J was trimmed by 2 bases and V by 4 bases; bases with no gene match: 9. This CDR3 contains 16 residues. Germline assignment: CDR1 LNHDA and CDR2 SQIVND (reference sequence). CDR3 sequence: CASSTFPGQANYGYTF. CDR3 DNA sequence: TGTGCCAGTAGTACGTTCCCGGGACAGGCGAACTATGGCTACACCTTC.

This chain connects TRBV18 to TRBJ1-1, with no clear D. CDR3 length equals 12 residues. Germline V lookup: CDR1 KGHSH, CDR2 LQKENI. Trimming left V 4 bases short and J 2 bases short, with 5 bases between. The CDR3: CASSLYNTEAFF. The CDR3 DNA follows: TGTGCCAGCTCACTTTATAACACTGAAGCTTTCTTT.

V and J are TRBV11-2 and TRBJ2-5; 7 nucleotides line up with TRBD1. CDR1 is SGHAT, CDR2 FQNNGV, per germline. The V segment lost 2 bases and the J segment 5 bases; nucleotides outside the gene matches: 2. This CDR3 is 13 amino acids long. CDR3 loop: CASSLFRGETQYF. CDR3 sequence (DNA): TGTGCCAGCAGCTTATTCAGGGGGGAGACCCAGTACTTC.